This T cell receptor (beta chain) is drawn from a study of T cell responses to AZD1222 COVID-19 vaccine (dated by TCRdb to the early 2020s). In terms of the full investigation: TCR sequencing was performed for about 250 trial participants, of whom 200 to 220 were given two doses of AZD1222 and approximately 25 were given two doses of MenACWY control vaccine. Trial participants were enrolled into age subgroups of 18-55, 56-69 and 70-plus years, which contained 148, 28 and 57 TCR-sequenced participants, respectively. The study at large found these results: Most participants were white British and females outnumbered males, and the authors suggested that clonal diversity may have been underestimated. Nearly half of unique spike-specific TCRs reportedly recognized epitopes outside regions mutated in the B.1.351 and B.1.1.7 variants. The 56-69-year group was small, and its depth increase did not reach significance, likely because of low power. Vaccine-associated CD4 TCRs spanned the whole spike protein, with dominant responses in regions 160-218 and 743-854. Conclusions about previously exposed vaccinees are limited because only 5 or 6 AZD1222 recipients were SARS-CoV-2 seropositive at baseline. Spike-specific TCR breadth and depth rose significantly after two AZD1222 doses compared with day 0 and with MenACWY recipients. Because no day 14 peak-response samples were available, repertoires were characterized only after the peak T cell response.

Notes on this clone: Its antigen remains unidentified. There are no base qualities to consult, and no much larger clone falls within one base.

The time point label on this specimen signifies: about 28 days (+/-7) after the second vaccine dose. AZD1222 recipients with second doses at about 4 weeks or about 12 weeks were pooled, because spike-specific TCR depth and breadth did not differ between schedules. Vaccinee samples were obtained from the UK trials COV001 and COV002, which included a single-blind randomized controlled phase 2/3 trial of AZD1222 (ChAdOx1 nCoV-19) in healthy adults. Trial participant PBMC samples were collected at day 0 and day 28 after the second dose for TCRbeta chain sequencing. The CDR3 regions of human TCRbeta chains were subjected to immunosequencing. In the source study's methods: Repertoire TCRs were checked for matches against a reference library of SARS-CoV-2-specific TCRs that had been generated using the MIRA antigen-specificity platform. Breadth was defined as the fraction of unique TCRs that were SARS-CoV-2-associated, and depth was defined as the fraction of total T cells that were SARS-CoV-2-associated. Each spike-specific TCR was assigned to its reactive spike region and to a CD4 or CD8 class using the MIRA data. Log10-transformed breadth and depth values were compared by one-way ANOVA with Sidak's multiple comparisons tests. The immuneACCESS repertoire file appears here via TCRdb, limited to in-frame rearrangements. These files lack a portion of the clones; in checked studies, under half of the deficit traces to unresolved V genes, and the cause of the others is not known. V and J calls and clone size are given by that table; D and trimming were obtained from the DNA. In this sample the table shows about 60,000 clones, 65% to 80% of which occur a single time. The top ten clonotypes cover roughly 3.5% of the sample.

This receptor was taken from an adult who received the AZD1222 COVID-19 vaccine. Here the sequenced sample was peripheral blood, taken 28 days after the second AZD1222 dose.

The nucleotide sequence is given as TGTGCCAGCAGCTTAGATCGGGCGAACACCGGGGAGCTGTTTTTT. Translation gives CASSLDRANTGELFF. The chain employs TRBV11-2 and TRBJ2-2; there is no confident call for the D gene. CDR1 and CDR2 (SGHAT, FQNNGV) derive from the germline V gene. The CDR3 runs 15 residues from the cysteine to the phenylalanine. Kept here is only the CDR3 DNA, which spans 45 bases and is read in frame from base 1. Relative to germline, V is 0 bases shorter and J is 0 bases shorter, with 5 bases between their ends.